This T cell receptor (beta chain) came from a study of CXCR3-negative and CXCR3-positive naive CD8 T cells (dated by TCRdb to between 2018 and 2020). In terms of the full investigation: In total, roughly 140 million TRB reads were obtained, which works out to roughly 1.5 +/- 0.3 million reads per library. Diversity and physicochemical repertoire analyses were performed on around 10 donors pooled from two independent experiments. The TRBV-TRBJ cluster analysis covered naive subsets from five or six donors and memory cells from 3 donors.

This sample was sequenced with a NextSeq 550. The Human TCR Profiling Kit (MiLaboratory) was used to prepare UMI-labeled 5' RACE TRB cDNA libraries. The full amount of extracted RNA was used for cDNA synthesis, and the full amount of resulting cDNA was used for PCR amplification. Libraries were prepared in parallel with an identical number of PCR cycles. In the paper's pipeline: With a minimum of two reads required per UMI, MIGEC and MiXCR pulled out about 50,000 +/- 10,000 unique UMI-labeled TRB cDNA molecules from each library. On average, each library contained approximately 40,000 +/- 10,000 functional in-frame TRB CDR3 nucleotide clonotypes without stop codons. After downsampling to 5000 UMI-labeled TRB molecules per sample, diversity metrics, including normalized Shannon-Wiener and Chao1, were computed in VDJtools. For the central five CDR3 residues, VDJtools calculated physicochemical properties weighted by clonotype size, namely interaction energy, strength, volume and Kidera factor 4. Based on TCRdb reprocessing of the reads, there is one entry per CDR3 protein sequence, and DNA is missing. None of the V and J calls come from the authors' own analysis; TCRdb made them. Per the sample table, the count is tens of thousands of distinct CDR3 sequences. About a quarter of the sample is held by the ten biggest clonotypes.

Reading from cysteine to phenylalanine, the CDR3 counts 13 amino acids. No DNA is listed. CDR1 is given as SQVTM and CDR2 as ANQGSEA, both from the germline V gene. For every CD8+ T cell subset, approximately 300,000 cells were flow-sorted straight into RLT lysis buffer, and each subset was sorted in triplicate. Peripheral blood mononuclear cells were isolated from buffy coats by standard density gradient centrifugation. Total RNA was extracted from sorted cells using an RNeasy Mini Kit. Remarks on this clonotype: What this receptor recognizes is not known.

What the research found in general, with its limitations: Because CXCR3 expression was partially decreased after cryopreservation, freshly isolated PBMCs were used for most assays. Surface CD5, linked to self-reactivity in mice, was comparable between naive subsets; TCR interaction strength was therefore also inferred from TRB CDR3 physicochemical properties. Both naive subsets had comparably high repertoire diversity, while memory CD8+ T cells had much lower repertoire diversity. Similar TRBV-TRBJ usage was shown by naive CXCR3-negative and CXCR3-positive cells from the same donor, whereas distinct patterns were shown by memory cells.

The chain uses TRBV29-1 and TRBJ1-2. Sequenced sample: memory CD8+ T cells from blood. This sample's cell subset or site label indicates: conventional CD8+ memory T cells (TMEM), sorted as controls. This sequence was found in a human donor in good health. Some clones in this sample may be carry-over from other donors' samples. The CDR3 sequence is CSVEWGNNYGYTF.